These 13 T cell receptor beta chains came from one sample sequenced in a study of prognosis after radiotherapy for stage I lung cancer. Amplification of TCR beta CDR3 from genomic DNA used two-round multiplex PCR. Primers targeting each individual TRBV and TRBJ gene were applied in first-round PCR. In TCRdb, the multiplex PCR reads were re-called with MiXCR into one record per CDR3 protein. The data hold under 50,000 distinct CDR3 sequences, with around 22% observed a single time. The specimen was PBMCs, collected before or after stereotactic body radiation therapy (not recorded which). The source of these receptors is a donor over 45 with non-small cell lung cancer.

CDR3 DNA sequence: TGCGCCAGCAGCTTGGTTCGCTGGGGGACGACTGATACGCAGTATTTT. Residues: CASSLVRWGTTDTQYF. The V call is TRBV5-1, the J call TRBJ2-3; the D call may be TRBD1 or TRBD2 (5 bases each). Germline lookup yields CDR1 SGHRS and CDR2 YFSETQ. This CDR3 has 16 amino acids. The V gene lost 0 bases and the J gene lost 6 bases, with 17 bases spanning the gap. The variable domain in full, completed from reference TRBV5-1 and TRBJ2-3, reads KAGVTQTPRYLIKTRGQQVTLSCSPISGHRSVSWYQQTPGQGLQFLFEYFSETQRNKGNFPGRFSGRQFSNSRSEMNVSTLELGDSALYLCASSLVRWGTTDTQYFGPGTRLTVL.

There are many counts of this clonotype. The chain links TRBV20-1 to TRBJ1-2; TRBD1 might be the D (5 bases). Trimming took off 3 bases at V and 8 bases at J, with 19 bases between the two ends. The CDR3 loop spans 14 amino acids. Germline CDR1 DFQATT, CDR2 SNEGSKA (reference sequence). CDR3 in amino acids: CSARRFGTVSGYTF. Written as DNA, the CDR3 is TGCAGTGCTAGGAGATTTGGGACGGTCAGCGGCTACACCTTC.

This clonotype was counted a single time. A much larger clone sits a single nucleotide away, making a read error possible. This chain uses TRBV29-1 with TRBJ1-1; D unclear. With 4 bases removed from V and 4 bases from J, the gap between germline ends came to 10 bases. Germline CDR1 and CDR2: SQVTM and ANQGSEA. The CDR3 totals 12 residues. The CDR3: CSVGSAVTEAFF. In DNA form, the CDR3 reads TGCAGCGTTGGGTCGGCGGTCACTGAAGCTTTCTTT. The variable domain in full, with the rest retrieved from reference TRBV29-1 and TRBJ1-1, is SAVISQKPSRDICQRGTSLTIQCQVDSQVTMMFWYRQQPGQSLTLIATANQGSEATYESGFVIDKFPISRPNLTFSTLTVSNMSPEDSSIYLCSVGSAVTEAFFGQGTRLTVV.

V usage is TRBV6-2 or TRBV6-3 and J usage is TRBJ2-1; D is unclear. CDR1 is MNHEY and CDR2 is SVGEGT in the germline V gene. Trimming cost V 7 bases and J 2 bases, with 6 bases left between them. The CDR3 extends over 12 amino acids. The CDR3 here is CASTPPYNEQFF. CDR3 nucleotide sequence: TGTGCCAGCACCCCCCCCTACAATGAGCAGTTCTTC.

This clonotype was observed at least ten times. This chain uses TRBV6-1 with TRBJ2-7; weak D call: TRBD2 (5 bases). Germline V lookup: CDR1 MNHNS, CDR2 SASEGT. Trimming shortened V by 6 bases and J by 6 bases, and 18 bases separated the two germline ends. This CDR3 spans 14 amino acids. CDR3 in amino acids: CASSLPGLTGEQYF. The CDR3 nucleotides read TGTGCCAGCAGCCTACCGGGATTGACGGGCGAGCAGTACTTC.

This clonotype has ten or more counts. The gene calls are TRBV7-8 and TRBJ1-2, with TRBD1 identical over 7 bases. V gave up 0 bases and J gave up 2 bases; unmatched junction bases: 6. CDR1 is SGHVS, CDR2 FQNEAQ, per germline. The CDR3 is 16 amino acids. The CDR3 loop reads CASSLAVGRGNYGYTF. For the CDR3, the DNA is TGTGCCAGCAGCTTAGCTGTTGGCAGGGGGAACTATGGCTACACCTTC.

This clonotype occurred many times. The chain combines TRBV20-1 with TRBJ2-3; 8 bases map to TRBD2. This CDR3 is 15 amino acids long. Germline V gene lookup returns CDR1 DFQATT and CDR2 SNEGSKA (reference sequence). V lost 0 bases, J lost 3 bases, and 5 bases stayed unmatched. CDR3 amino acids: CSARDGTSGTDTQYF. The CDR3 DNA reads as TGCAGTGCTAGAGATGGAACTAGCGGAACAGATACGCAGTATTTT.

This clonotype showed up many times. This chain connects TRBV19 to TRBJ2-1, with D perhaps assigned TRBD1 or TRBD2 (5 bases each). Trimming stripped 2 bases from V and 6 bases from J, with 11 bases between. CDR3 length: 14 residues. Looked up from germline, CDR1 is LNHDA and CDR2 is SQIVND (reference sequence). CDR3 residues: CASSIFPGTNEQFF. DNA of the CDR3: TGTGCCAGTAGTATATTCCCAGGGACCAATGAGCAGTTCTTC.

The chain has TRBV12-3 or TRBV12-4 and TRBJ2-1; 8 positions agree with TRBD1. The CDR3 totals 15 residues. The J segment lost 7 bases and the V segment lost 7 bases, leaving 12 bases of the junction unmatched. The DNA for the CDR3 is TGTGCCAGCATGCCCGGGGACAGGTCGGGTAATGAGCAGTTCTTC. This translates into CASMPGDRSGNEQFF.

The rearrangement uses TRBV6-1 and TRBJ1-4; no reliable D call. The CDR3 consists of 15 residues. The germline CDR1 and CDR2 sequences are MNHNS and SASEGT. Trimming shortened V by 4 bases and J by 2 bases, and 11 bases separated the two germline ends. CDR3 region: CASSVPSVTNEKLFF. Here the CDR3 DNA reads TGTGCCAGCAGTGTTCCCTCGGTTACTAATGAAAAACTGTTTTTT.

The sample holds many counts of this clonotype. The rearrangement uses TRBV30 and TRBJ1-5; D perhaps matches TRBD1 (5 bases). The CDR3 extends over 13 amino acids. Germline CDR1 is GTSNPN and CDR2 is SVGIG (reference sequence). V lost 3 bases and J lost 5, with 11 bases in between. CDR3 sequence reads: CAWSVDSYQPQHF. CDR3 nucleotide sequence: TGTGCCTGGAGCGTCGACAGTTATCAGCCCCAGCATTTT.

This clonotype was detected ten times or more. This rearrangement joins TRBV9 to TRBJ1-6; D gene unclear. Germline CDR1 is SGDLS and CDR2 is YYNGEE. V was trimmed by 3 bases and J by 9 bases, leaving 7 bases between them. The CDR3 extends over 12 amino acids. The CDR3 region has the DNA TGTGCCAGCAGCGAGGGCCGTTCACCCCTCCACTTT. Protein sequence: CASSEGRSPLHF.

Regarding this clonotype: A read error may produce the germline difference seen at one junction end. This chain joins TRBV28 and TRBJ1-2, with TRBD1 matching over 9 bases. There are 14 residues in the CDR3. Looked up from germline, CDR1 is MDHEN and CDR2 is SYDVKM. The CDR3 bases are TGTGACAGCAGCCAGAACCGGGGACAGGGCTCGGGGGCCTTC. Residues: CDSSQNRGQGSGAF.